The 22 T cell receptor beta chains below come from one sample, sequenced in a study of blood T cell repertoires in COVID-19. Measured with immunoSEQ multiplex PCR; TCRdb has only the in-frame clones, and not every one. The table records 310,000 or so clones, approximately 92% of them present only once. Sequencing was carried out using PBMCs or T cells enriched from blood (not recorded which). The receptors come from a woman aged 25 to 39 who had recovered from COVID-19.

The chain is built from TRBV3-1 (or the pseudogene TRBV3-2) and TRBJ2-3, with D maybe TRBD2 (5 bases). CDR1 is LGHDT and CDR2 is YNNKEL in the germline V gene (reference sequence). Trimming took off 5 bases at V and 2 bases at J, with 11 bases between the two ends. The CDR3 loop spans 14 amino acids. The CDR3 loop is CASSWESHTDTQYF. The CDR3, as DNA: TGTGCCAGCAGCTGGGAGTCTCACACAGATACGCAGTATTTT.

This sequence joins TRBV28 and TRBJ2-2; 10 bases match TRBD2. Trimming at V came to 6 bases and at J to 7 bases, leaving 14 bases not matched to a gene. Germline CDR1 reads MDHEN; CDR2 reads SYDVKM. This CDR3 is 17 amino acids long. The CDR3 nucleotides read TGTGCCAGCAGGGAAGGCGGGCTAGCGGGAGATTACGGGGAGCTGTTTTTT. Its translation: CASREGGLAGDYGELFF.

V usage is TRBV4-2 and J usage is TRBJ2-3, with D possibly being TRBD2 (5 bases). Germline V gives CDR1 LGHNA, CDR2 YNFKEQ. The V and J ends lost 0 bases and 4 bases respectively, with 11 bases between them. CDR3 length equals 15 residues. The CDR3 coding sequence is TGTGCCAGCAGCCAAGAGTCTAGCCCCTCAGATACGCAGTATTTT. This sequence encodes CASSQESSPSDTQYF.

This clone occurred once. This rearrangement joins TRBV19 to TRBJ2-1, with TRBD2 matching over 9 bases. V dropped 4 bases and J dropped 5; count of bases not matched to a gene: 3. This CDR3 spans 14 amino acids. Per germline, CDR1 LNHDA and CDR2 SQIVND (reference sequence). CDR3 protein: CASSRLAVHNEQFF. CDR3 bases: TGTGCCAGTAGTAGACTAGCGGTCCACAATGAGCAGTTCTTC.

Note on this clone: Other DNA sequences in the sample encode the same CDR3. The DNA for the CDR3 is TGTGCCAGCAGTCTGGGACAGCTCAATCAGCCCCAGCATTTT. Residues: CASSLGQLNQPQHF. This chain connects TRBV28 to TRBJ1-5; 7 nucleotides match TRBD1. The CDR3 spans 14 residues. After removal of 5 bases from V and 3 bases from J, the junction contained 4 bases not matched to a gene. In germline, CDR1 is MDHEN, CDR2 SYDVKM.

The V gene is TRBV28, the J gene TRBJ1-4; 10 nucleotides match TRBD1. The V gene end was trimmed by 4 bases and the J gene end by 7 bases; junction bases not matched to a gene: 6. Germline CDR1 is MDHEN and CDR2 is SYDVKM. The CDR3 runs to 15 residues. The CDR3 DNA reads as TGTGCCAGCAGTTCCCTGACAGGGGGCCTTGAAAAACTGTTTTTT. Encoded protein: CASSSLTGGLEKLFF.

This chain uses TRBV19 with TRBJ2-7, with D possibly matching TRBD1 (5 bases). This CDR3 comprises 13 residues. V shed 3 bases and J shed 2 bases, with 8 bases lying between them. Germline V gene lookup returns CDR1 LNHDA and CDR2 SQIVND (reference sequence). In DNA form, the CDR3 reads TGTGCCAGTAGTATGGGCAGGGCCTACGAGCAGTACTTC. Translation gives CASSMGRAYEQYF.

V gene TRBV9 combines with J gene TRBJ2-7, with 7 bases matching TRBD2. V trimming: 0 bases; J trimming: 3 bases; junction bases outside the gene matches: 9. Germline lookup yields CDR1 SGDLS and CDR2 YYNGEE. The CDR3 spans 16 residues. The CDR3 nucleotides are TGTGCCAGCAGCGTAGGCGTGGGAGGGTCCCTCTACGAGCAGTACTTC. Translating gives CASSVGVGGSLYEQYF.

The chain employs TRBV9 and TRBJ2-3; tentative D call: TRBD2 (6 bases). V lost 3 bases and J 1 base, leaving 18 bases between the germline ends. The CDR3 spans 17 residues. Germline-derived CDR1 and CDR2 are SGDLS and YYNGEE. The CDR3 here is CASSARLDPGGTDTQYF. As DNA, the CDR3 is TGTGCCAGCAGCGCGAGACTAGACCCAGGCGGCACAGATACGCAGTATTTT.

The CDR3 protein is CASSGGGTGIVYEQYF. In DNA, the CDR3 is TGTGCCAGCAGTGGCGGGGGGACAGGGATCGTATACGAGCAGTACTTC. The chain joins TRBV28 to TRBJ2-7, with D tentatively TRBD1 (9 bases). Looked up from germline, CDR1 is MDHEN and CDR2 is SYDVKM. The length of the CDR3 is 16 residues. The V gene lost 5 bases and the J gene lost 4 bases, with 21 bases spanning the gap.

The chain is built from TRBV9 and TRBJ2-2, with TRBD1 as a possible D gene (5 bases). The germline V gene encodes CDR1 SGDLS and CDR2 YYNGEE. The CDR3 extends over 15 amino acids. Trimming left V 0 bases short and J 5 bases short, with 11 bases between. The CDR3 DNA is TGTGCCAGCAGCGTAGCACCAGGGTGGACCGGGGAGCTGTTTTTT. It specifies CASSVAPGWTGELFF. Full variable domain (outside the CDR3, taken from reference TRBV9 and TRBJ2-2): DSGVTQTPKHLITATGQRVTLRCSPRSGDLSVYWYQQSLDQGLQFLIQYYNGEERAKGNILERFSAQQFPDLHSELNLSSLELGDSALYFCASSVAPGWTGELFFGEGSRLTVL.

The table lists this clone with a count of one. This sequence joins TRBV28 and TRBJ2-7; TRBD2 might be the D (6 bases). Germline-derived CDR1 and CDR2 are MDHEN and SYDVKM. The V end was cut by 5 bases, the J end by 2 bases, with 16 bases between. This CDR3 contains 15 residues. The CDR3 reads CASSTGTDGPYEQYF. CDR3 DNA: TGTGCCAGCAGTACCGGGACTGACGGACCCTACGAGCAGTACTTC.

The chain recombines TRBV21-1 with TRBJ2-7; the DNA was not used to check the table's D call, TRBD1. TRBV21-1 is recorded as a pseudogene. The CDR3 runs 13 residues. CDR3 sequence: CASSKGNLYEQYF. In nucleotides, the CDR3 is TGTGCCAGCAGCAAGGGCAACCTGTACGAGCAGTACTTC.

In DNA form, the CDR3 reads TGTGCCAGCAGTTTTTATGGGGGCGCGAACACTGAAGCTTTCTTT. Translating it yields CASSFYGGANTEAFF. V is TRBV28 and J is TRBJ1-1, with D perhaps TRBD1 (6 bases). This CDR3 region has 15 residues. V was pared by 3 bases and J by 1 base, with 12 bases between. Germline assignment: CDR1 MDHEN and CDR2 SYDVKM.

The chain recombines TRBV3-1 (or the pseudogene TRBV3-2) with TRBJ2-1, with 9 bases that match TRBD2. V shed 1 base and J 5 bases; nucleotides not matched to a gene: 15. The CDR3 length is 19 residues. Looked up from germline, CDR1 is LGHDT and CDR2 is YNNKEL (reference sequence). CDR3 nucleotide sequence: TGTGCCAGCAGCCAAGTGCTAGCGGGGAACCCGGGCACTAACAATGAGCAGTTCTTC. Translating gives CASSQVLAGNPGTNNEQFF.

This sequence joins TRBV30 and TRBJ2-7; D gene uncertain. The V gene's germline CDR1 is GTSNPN and CDR2 SVGIG (reference sequence). V gave up 1 base and J gave up 0 bases, with 7 bases separating them. The CDR3 has 13 amino acids. The CDR3 is CAWSAMNSYEQYF. The CDR3 region has the DNA TGTGCCTGGAGTGCTATGAACTCCTACGAGCAGTACTTC.

This chain links TRBV24-1 with TRBJ2-5; D is uncertain. CDR1 and CDR2 (germline): KGHDR, SFDVKD. Trimming shortened V by 2 bases and J by 3 bases, and 6 bases separated the two germline ends. This CDR3 comprises 13 residues. The CDR3 here is CATSDSQKETQYF. Written as DNA, the CDR3 is TGTGCCACCAGTGATTCACAAAAAGAGACCCAGTACTTC.

The CDR3 reads CASSQAGTSANTGELFF. The DNA for the CDR3 is TGCGCCAGCAGCCAAGCCGGGACTAGCGCGAACACCGGGGAGCTGTTTTTT. The chain employs TRBV4-1 and TRBJ2-2, with 10 bases fitting TRBD2. CDR1 MGHRA and CDR2 YSYEKL come from the germline V gene. The CDR3 is 17 residues long. Trimming cost V 1 base and J 0 bases; bases outside gene matches: 2.

The V and J genes are TRBV7-3 and TRBJ2-3; perhaps TRBD2 as D (6 bases). The CDR3 totals 15 residues. Germline CDR1 is SGHTA and CDR2 is FQGTGA. The V gene lost 3 bases and the J gene lost 0 bases, with 10 bases spanning the gap. CDR3 DNA: TGTGCCAGCAGCTTCCTAGGACTAAGCACAGATACGCAGTATTTT. Protein: CASSFLGLSTDTQYF.

The chain is built from TRBV28 and TRBJ1-2, with no clear D. CDR1 MDHEN and CDR2 SYDVKM come from the germline V gene. Trimming pared 4 bases from V and 4 bases from J, leaving 7 bases between. The CDR3 has 12 amino acids. The CDR3 sequence: CASSSRFYGYTF. The CDR3 bases are TGTGCCAGCAGTTCGAGATTCTATGGCTACACCTTC.

CDR3 DNA: TGTGCCAGCTCCACTTTAGGGACAACAAATTCACCCCTCCACTTT. Amino acid sequence: CASSTLGTTNSPLHF. This chain joins TRBV18 and TRBJ1-6; tentatively, D is TRBD1 (6 bases). The V and J ends lost 6 bases and 7 bases respectively, with 16 bases between them. This CDR3 spans 15 amino acids. From germline, CDR1 is KGHSH and CDR2 LQKENI.

V and J are TRBV4-3 and TRBJ1-2; 8 bases agree with TRBD1. The CDR3 has 16 amino acids. Germline CDR1 reads LGHNA; CDR2 reads YSLEER. With V trimmed by 0 bases and J by 3 bases, 6 bases remained unmatched. The CDR3 region has the DNA TGCGCCAGCAGCCAAGATGTGACAGGGGTTTACTATGGCTACACCTTC. This sequence encodes CASSQDVTGVYYGYTF.